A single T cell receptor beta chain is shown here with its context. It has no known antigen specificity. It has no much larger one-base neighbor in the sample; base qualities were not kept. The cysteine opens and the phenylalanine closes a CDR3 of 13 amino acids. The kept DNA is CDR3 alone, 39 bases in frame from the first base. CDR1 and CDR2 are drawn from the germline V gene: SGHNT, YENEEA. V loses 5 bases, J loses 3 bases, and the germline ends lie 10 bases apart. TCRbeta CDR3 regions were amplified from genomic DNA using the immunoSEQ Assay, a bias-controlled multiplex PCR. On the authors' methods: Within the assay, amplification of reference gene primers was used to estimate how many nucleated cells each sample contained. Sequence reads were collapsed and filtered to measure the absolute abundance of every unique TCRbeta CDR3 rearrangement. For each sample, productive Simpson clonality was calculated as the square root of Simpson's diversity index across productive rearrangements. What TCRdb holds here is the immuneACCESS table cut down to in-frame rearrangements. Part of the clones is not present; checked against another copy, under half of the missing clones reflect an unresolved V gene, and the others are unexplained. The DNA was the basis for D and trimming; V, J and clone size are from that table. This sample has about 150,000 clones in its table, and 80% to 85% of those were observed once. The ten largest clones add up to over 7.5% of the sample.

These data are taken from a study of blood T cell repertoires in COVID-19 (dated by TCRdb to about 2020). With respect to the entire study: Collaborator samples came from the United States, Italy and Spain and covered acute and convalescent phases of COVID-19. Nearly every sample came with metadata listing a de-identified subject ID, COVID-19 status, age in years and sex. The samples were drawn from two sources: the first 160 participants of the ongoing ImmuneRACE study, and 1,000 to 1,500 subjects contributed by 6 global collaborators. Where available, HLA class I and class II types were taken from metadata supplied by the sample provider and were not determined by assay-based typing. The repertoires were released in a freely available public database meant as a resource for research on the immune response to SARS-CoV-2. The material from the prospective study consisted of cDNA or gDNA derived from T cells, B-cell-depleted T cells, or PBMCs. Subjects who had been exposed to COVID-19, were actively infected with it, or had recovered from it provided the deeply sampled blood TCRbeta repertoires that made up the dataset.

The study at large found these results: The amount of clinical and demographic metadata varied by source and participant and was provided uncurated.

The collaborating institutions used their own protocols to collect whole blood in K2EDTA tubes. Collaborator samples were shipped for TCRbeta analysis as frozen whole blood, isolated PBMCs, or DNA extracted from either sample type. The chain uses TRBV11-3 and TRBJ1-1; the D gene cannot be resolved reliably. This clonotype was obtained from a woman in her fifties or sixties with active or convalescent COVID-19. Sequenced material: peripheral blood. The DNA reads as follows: TGTGCCAGCAGCATAGGGCCACACACTGAAGCTTTCTTT. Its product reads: CASSIGPHTEAFF.